This T cell receptor (beta chain) was identified in a study of Graves' ophthalmopathy and Graves' hyperthyroidism. TCR beta CDR3 amplification used RNA transcripts. The first-round RT-PCR employed HTBI primers together with the Qiagen OneStep RT-PCR kit. A multiplex PCR was then performed as the second round. TCRdb passed the multiplex PCR reads through MiXCR, listing each CDR3 protein once. The repertoire has some 160,000 distinct CDR3 sequences, 35% to 45% of them found once; the top ten carry around 8.9%. The sample taken for sequencing was peripheral blood. The sequence came from a young man with Graves' ophthalmopathy.

The CDR3 sequence: CASSEVGQGHEQYF. The CDR3 coding sequence is TGTGCCAGCAGTGAAGTCGGACAGGGCCACGAGCAGTACTTC. The chain uses TRBV6-1 and TRBJ2-7; 8 bases align to TRBD1. Germline CDR1 and CDR2: MNHNS and SASEGT. This CDR3 is 14 amino acids long. Germline trimming cut 1 base from V and 5 bases from J; bases unmatched to any gene: 4.